This passage covers 2 T cell receptor beta chains from one sample sequenced in a study of blood T cell repertoires in COVID-19. Sequencing used immunoSEQ multiplex PCR; TCRdb keeps in-frame clones, though not all of them. The sample includes 100,000 or so clones, about 90% of them seen just once. Sequenced sample: peripheral blood. These receptor sequences come from a middle-aged man with acute or convalescent COVID-19.

This clone was counted only a few times. The gene calls are TRBV13 and TRBJ2-7, with 8 bases fitting TRBD2. The CDR3 runs to 13 residues. Per germline, CDR1 PRHDT and CDR2 FYEKMQ (reference sequence). V dropped 5 bases and J dropped 2; count of bases not matched to a gene: 2. DNA for the CDR3: TGTGCCAGCAGCCGCGGGGGGCCCTACGAGCAGTACTTC. Protein product: CASSRGGPYEQYF.

This chain uses TRBV9 with TRBJ1-3; D may be TRBD1 (6 bases). The germline V gene has CDR1 SGDLS and CDR2 YYNGEE. The ends were cut back, 4 bases at V and 8 bases at J, with 16 bases in the middle. The CDR3 sequence is 14 residues long. DNA of the CDR3: TGTGCCAGCAGCCCCAGGGGTCAGGCGGACACCATATATTTT. It codes for CASSPRGQADTIYF.